A single T cell receptor beta chain is shown here with its context. Its antigen is unknown. V dropped 2 bases and J dropped 3; count of bases not matched to a gene: 9. The germline V gene encodes CDR1 LNHDA and CDR2 SQIVND (reference sequence). This CDR3 contains 16 residues. The repertoire came from unfractionated whole blood and reflected all unsorted peripheral T cells. The sample originates from a study of HIV-infected patients and healthy controls. General study points: Untreated HIV+ repertoires had roughly threefold fewer distinct CDR3s and lower Shannon diversity than healthy controls.

Alpha and beta constant-region primers primed reverse transcription of approximately 0.55 ug RNA. Separate chain-specific third strand synthesis with multiplexing indices produced the alpha and beta libraries. The SP2 site served as the priming point for second strand synthesis. TCRdb reprocessed the 5' RACE reads with MiXCR, giving one entry per CDR3 protein. The sample gives about 15,000 distinct CDR3 sequences, 9.4% of which show up once; 4.5% to 5.5% is in the top ten. This sequence originates from an adult in good health. Sequencing input: blood. This rearrangement joins TRBV19 to TRBJ1-1, with TRBD1 matching 7 bases. In DNA, the CDR3 is TGTGCCAGTAGTATACCACGACAGGGTTTCGACACTGAAGCTTTCTTT. Translation: CASSIPRQGFDTEAFF.